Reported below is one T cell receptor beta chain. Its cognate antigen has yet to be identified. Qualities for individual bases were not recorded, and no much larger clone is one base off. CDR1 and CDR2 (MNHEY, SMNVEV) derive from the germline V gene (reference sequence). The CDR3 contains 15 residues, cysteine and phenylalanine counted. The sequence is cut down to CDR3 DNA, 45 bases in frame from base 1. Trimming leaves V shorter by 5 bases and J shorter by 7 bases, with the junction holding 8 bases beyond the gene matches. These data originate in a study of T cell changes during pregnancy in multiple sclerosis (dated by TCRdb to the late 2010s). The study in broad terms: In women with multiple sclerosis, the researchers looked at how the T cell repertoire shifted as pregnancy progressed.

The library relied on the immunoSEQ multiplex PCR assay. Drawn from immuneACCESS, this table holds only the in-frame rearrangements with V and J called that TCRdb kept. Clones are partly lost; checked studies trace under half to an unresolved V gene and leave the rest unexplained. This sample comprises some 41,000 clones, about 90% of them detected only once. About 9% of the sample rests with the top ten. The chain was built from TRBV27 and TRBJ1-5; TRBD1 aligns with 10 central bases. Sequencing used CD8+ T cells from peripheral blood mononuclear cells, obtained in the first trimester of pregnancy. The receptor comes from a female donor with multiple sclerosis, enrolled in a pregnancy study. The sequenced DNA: TGTGCCAGCAGTCCCGGGACAGGGGTACACCAGCCCCAGCATTTT. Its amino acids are CASSPGTGVHQPQHF.